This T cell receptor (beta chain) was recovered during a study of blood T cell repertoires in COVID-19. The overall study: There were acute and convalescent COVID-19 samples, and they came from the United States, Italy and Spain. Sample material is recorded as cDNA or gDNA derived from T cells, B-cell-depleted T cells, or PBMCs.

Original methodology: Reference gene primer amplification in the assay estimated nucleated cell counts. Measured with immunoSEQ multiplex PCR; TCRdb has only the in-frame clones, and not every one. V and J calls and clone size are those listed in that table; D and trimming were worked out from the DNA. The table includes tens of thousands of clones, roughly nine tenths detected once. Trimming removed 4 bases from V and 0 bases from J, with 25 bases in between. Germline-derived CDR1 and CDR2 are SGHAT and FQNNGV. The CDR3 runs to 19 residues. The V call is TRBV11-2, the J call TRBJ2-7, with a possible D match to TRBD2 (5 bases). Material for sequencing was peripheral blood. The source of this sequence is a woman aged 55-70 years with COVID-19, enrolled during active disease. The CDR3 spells CASSSRATAPTRNSYEQYF. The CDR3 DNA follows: TGTGCCAGCAGCTCTAGGGCCACCGCCCCAACTAGAAACTCCTACGAGCAGTACTTC. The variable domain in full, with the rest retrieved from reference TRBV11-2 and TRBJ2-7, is EAGVAQSPRYKIIEKRQSVAFWCNPISGHATLYWYQQILGQGPKLLIQFQNNGVVDDSQLPKDRFSAERLKGVDSTLKIQPAKLEDSAVYLCASSSRATAPTRNSYEQYFGPGTRLTVT.